Shown below are 4 T cell receptor beta chains from a single sample sequenced in a study of CD4 T cells in relation to SARS-CoV-2 and coronaviruses. The unexposed donors gave CD4+ T cells in about 2011-2019, prior to COVID-19. CD4+ T cells were isolated from the cells after less than 13 days of culture. The assay was immunoSEQ multiplex PCR, and TCRdb's table has in-frame clones only and misses some. The sample shows tens of thousands of clones, 55% to 75% of them seen only once. Their target antigens are unknown. The sequenced sample was CD4+ T cells from PBMCs, cultured in vitro. The receptors shown here come from a human donor in good health.

This chain connects TRBV5-1 to TRBJ1-1, with D hard to call. V was shortened by 4 bases and J by 6 bases, with 10 bases between the two germline ends. Germline CDR1 SGHRS, CDR2 YFSETQ. The CDR3 is made up of 12 amino acids. The CDR3 region is CASSPGGPEAFF. In DNA, the CDR3 is TGCGCCAGCAGCCCGGGAGGGCCTGAAGCTTTCTTT.

This clone has only one observation. This sequence joins TRBV4-1 and TRBJ1-2; a possible D gene is TRBD1 (6 bases). V was cut by 4 bases and J by 0 bases, with 18 bases left in between. The CDR3 is made up of 17 amino acids. The V gene's germline CDR1 is MGHRA and CDR2 YSYEKL. The CDR3 nucleotides read TGCGCCAGCAGCCGAAGAAGGGAGGACAGCTCTAACTATGGCTACACCTTC. It encodes CASSRRREDSSNYGYTF.

The rearrangement uses TRBV14 and TRBJ1-3, with a weak D call TRBD1 (6 bases). Between the trimmed V and J ends, which lost 5 bases and 0 bases, there was a span of 11 bases. This CDR3 is 15 amino acids long. CDR1 SGHDN and CDR2 FVKESK come from the germline V gene. The CDR3, as DNA: TGTGCCAGCAGCGGATACAGGGACTCTGGAAACACCATATATTTT. Its protein product is CASSGYRDSGNTIYF.

CDR3 nucleotide sequence: TGTGCCAGCAGCGGACAGCTTAACTATGGCTACACCTTC. Protein: CASSGQLNYGYTF. V gene TRBV7-9 combines with J gene TRBJ1-2, with a weak D call TRBD1 (6 bases). This CDR3 has 13 amino acids. From germline, CDR1 is SEHNR and CDR2 FQNEAQ (reference sequence). Trimming took off 5 bases at V and 1 base at J, with 8 bases between the two ends.